This is a list of T cell receptor beta chains from one sample in a study of glioma-infiltrating T cells. MiXCR, run by TCRdb on the multiplex PCR reads, gives a single entry per CDR3 protein. The sample lists approximately 190,000 distinct CDR3 sequences, over 30% occurring once. Sequenced: glioma tissue, nonneoplastic brain tissue, or PBMCs (not recorded which). Receptors originate from a human donor with low-grade glioma or glioblastoma, undergoing nonglioma brain surgery, or in good health (not recorded which). CDR3s include the opening cysteine and the closing phenylalanine or tryptophan. The order of the fields is J gene, clone size, V gene, D gene, CDR3 DNA, CDR3 protein. A D gene is named only where the DNA matches it firmly. Clone size appears in some rows only: once, few, many, or a class for an expanded clone.

J gene: TRBJ2-1
clone size: NA
V gene: TRBV7-2
D gene: NA
CDR3 DNA: TGTGCCAGCTCCCTCGACCTTCGGCGGCCAACCTACAATGAGCAGTTCTTC
CDR3 protein: CASSLDLRRPTYNEQFF

J gene: TRBJ2-3
clone size: NA
V gene: TRBV7-3
D gene: TRBD1
CDR3 DNA: TGTGCCAGCAGCCCCAGGGACAGGTCGACAGATACGCAGAATTTT
CDR3 protein: CASSPRDRSTDTQNF

J gene: TRBJ2-6
clone size: NA
V gene: TRBV29-1
D gene: NA
CDR3 DNA: TGCAGCGTTCCGAGCGATTCTGGGGCCAACGTCCTGACTTTC
CDR3 protein: CSVPSDSGANVLTF

J gene: TRBJ2-2
clone size: NA
V gene: TRBV5-5
D gene: NA
CDR3 DNA: TGTGCCAGCAGCCCCGCGGGGATGAACACCGGGGAGCTGTTTTTT
CDR3 protein: CASSPAGMNTGELFF

J gene: TRBJ1-1
clone size: many
V gene: TRBV7-9
D gene: TRBD1
CDR3 DNA: TGTGCCAGCAGTCGGGACAGTCGTGAAGCTTTCTTT
CDR3 protein: CASSRDSREAFF

J gene: TRBJ2-7
clone size: many
V gene: TRBV15
D gene: NA
CDR3 DNA: TGTGCCACCAGCAAGGTCGTCGCCCCCTACGAGCAGTACTTC
CDR3 protein: CATSKVVAPYEQYF

J gene: TRBJ2-5
clone size: many
V gene: TRBV12-3/TRBV12-4
D gene: TRBD1
CDR3 DNA: TGTGCCAGCAGCCGGGACAGGGTGAGAGAGACCCAGTACTTC
CDR3 protein: CASSRDRVRETQYF

J gene: TRBJ1-5
clone size: many
V gene: TRBV3-1
D gene: TRBD1
CDR3 DNA: TGTGCCAGCAGCCAAAGGACAGGGAATCAGCCCCAGCATTTT
CDR3 protein: CASSQRTGNQPQHF

J gene: TRBJ2-7
clone size: many
V gene: TRBV29-1
D gene: NA
CDR3 DNA: TGCAGCGTGACGGGACCCTCAACCGGCGAGCAGTACTTC
CDR3 protein: CSVTGPSTGEQYF

J gene: TRBJ2-1
clone size: many
V gene: TRBV20-1
D gene: TRBD2
CDR3 DNA: TGCAGTGCTAGAGCCTGGACGGGAGGTCCGAATGAGCAGTTCTTC
CDR3 protein: CSARAWTGGPNEQFF

J gene: TRBJ2-3
clone size: NA
V gene: TRBV11-2
D gene: TRBD2
CDR3 DNA: TGTGCCAGCAGACTAGCGGGGAACACAGATACGCAGTATTTT
CDR3 protein: CASRLAGNTDTQYF

J gene: TRBJ2-3
clone size: many
V gene: TRBV9
D gene: NA
CDR3 DNA: TGTGCCAGCAGCGCCAACACAGATACGCAGTATTTT
CDR3 protein: CASSANTDTQYF

J gene: TRBJ2-2
clone size: few
V gene: TRBV29-1
D gene: NA
CDR3 DNA: TGCAGCGTTGGTAGGGGGGCCACCGGGGAGCTGTTTTTT
CDR3 protein: CSVGRGATGELFF

J gene: TRBJ2-5
clone size: few
V gene: TRBV12-3/TRBV12-4
D gene: TRBD2
CDR3 DNA: TGTGCCAGCTCTCGGGGGGGCAGCCAAGAGACCCAGTACTTC
CDR3 protein: CASSRGGSQETQYF

J gene: TRBJ2-2
clone size: few
V gene: TRBV11-2
D gene: NA
CDR3 DNA: TGTGCCAGCACCCACCCCTACAACCGGGACCCTTCGTCCGGGGAGCTGTTTTTT
CDR3 protein: CASTHPYNRDPSSGELFF

J gene: TRBJ1-2
clone size: few
V gene: TRBV5-6
D gene: NA
CDR3 DNA: TGTGCCAGCAGACAGCTCACCCAGGGATTCGATGGCTACACCTTC
CDR3 protein: CASRQLTQGFDGYTF

J gene: TRBJ2-2
clone size: many
V gene: TRBV20-1
D gene: NA
CDR3 DNA: TGCAGTGCCCCCAGACTGGGAGGTGTCACCGGGGAGCTGTTTTTT
CDR3 protein: CSAPRLGGVTGELFF

J gene: TRBJ1-5
clone size: many
V gene: TRBV7-9
D gene: NA
CDR3 DNA: TGTGCCAGCAGCCCCACAGGGTATTGGCCCCAGCATTTT
CDR3 protein: CASSPTGYWPQHF

J gene: TRBJ2-3
clone size: NA
V gene: TRBV6-2/TRBV6-3
D gene: TRBD2
CDR3 DNA: TGTGCCAGCAGTGGGACTAGCGGGAGGGAGAGGGCTAGCACAGATACGCAGTATTTT
CDR3 protein: CASSGTSGRERASTDTQYF

J gene: TRBJ2-7
clone size: NA
V gene: TRBV18
D gene: TRBD1
CDR3 DNA: TGTGCCAGCTCACCCCTGACAGGGAACTACCACGAGCAGTACTTC
CDR3 protein: CASSPLTGNYHEQYF

J gene: TRBJ2-7
clone size: few
V gene: TRBV7-2
D gene: NA
CDR3 DNA: TGTGCCAGCAGCTTAGTGACAGGTACCTCCTACGAGCAGTACTTC
CDR3 protein: CASSLVTGTSYEQYF

J gene: TRBJ2-3
clone size: NA
V gene: TRBV27
D gene: NA
CDR3 DNA: TGTGCCAGCAGTTCGCCGAAGAGGGGTACTAATACGCAGTATTTT
CDR3 protein: CASSSPKRGTNTQYF

J gene: TRBJ1-6
clone size: many
V gene: TRBV10-3
D gene: TRBD1
CDR3 DNA: TGTGCCATCAGTGTACAGGGGAGCTCCTATAATTCACCCCTCCACTTT
CDR3 protein: CAISVQGSSYNSPLHF

J gene: TRBJ1-1
clone size: NA
V gene: TRBV18
D gene: NA
CDR3 DNA: TGTGCCAGCTCACCATCGAACACTAAAGCTTTCTTT
CDR3 protein: CASSPSNTKAFF

J gene: TRBJ1-4
clone size: many
V gene: TRBV28
D gene: NA
CDR3 DNA: TGTGCCAGCATCGACAGTGTAACTAATGAAAAACTGTTTTTT
CDR3 protein: CASIDSVTNEKLFF